One sample yielded the 12 T cell receptor beta chains listed below, sequenced in a study of T cells after yellow fever vaccination. TCRdb ran MiXCR on the 5' RACE reads and lists one entry per CDR3 protein. The sample has 450,000 to 550,000 distinct CDR3 sequences; around a fifth are singletons. Sequencing used PBMCs, obtained roughly 20 days after the first yellow fever vaccination. The receptors come from a man aged 18 to 29 who received the YFV17D yellow fever vaccine.

There are a few counts of this clonotype. The gene calls are TRBV5-1 and TRBJ1-1; D ambiguous. The CDR3 covers 14 residues. CDR1 SGHRS and CDR2 YFSETQ come from the germline V gene. The ends were cut back, 4 bases at V and 3 bases at J, with 13 bases in the middle. CDR3 sequence reads: CASSPGRADTEAFF. The CDR3 DNA is TGCGCCAGCAGCCCTGGGAGGGCCGACACTGAAGCTTTCTTT.

The chain links TRBV7-9 to TRBJ2-7; D may correspond to TRBD1 or TRBD2 (5 bases each). The length of the CDR3 is 11 residues. V lost 0 bases to trimming and J lost 10 bases, with 7 bases between them. Germline assignment: CDR1 SEHNR and CDR2 FQNEAQ (reference sequence). The CDR3 DNA follows: TGTGCCAGCAGCTTAGCGGGGGAACAGTACTTC. This translates into CASSLAGEQYF.

CDR3 loop: CASSFRGPTAYEQYV. CDR3 nucleotide sequence: TGTGCCAGCAGTTTCCGGGGACCGACCGCCTACGAGCAGTACGTC. This chain links TRBV28 with TRBJ2-7; the D gene could be TRBD1 or TRBD2 (5 bases each). The germline CDR1 and CDR2 sequences are MDHEN and SYDVKM. Trimming shortened V by 3 bases and J by 2 bases, and 14 bases separated the two germline ends. The CDR3 runs to 15 residues.

This clonotype was detected ten times or more. The chain uses TRBV10-3 and TRBJ2-5; D is undetermined. V lost 4 bases, J lost 2 bases, and 11 bases lay in between. The CDR3 runs to 14 residues. CDR1 is ENHRY, CDR2 SYGVKD, per germline. CDR3 region: CAISASGRQETQYF. In DNA form, the CDR3 reads TGTGCCATCAGTGCGTCCGGCAGGCAAGAGACCCAGTACTTC.

The J gene is TRBJ1-3, the V gene TRBV6-1; unclear D gene. The V and J ends lost 6 bases and 0 bases respectively, with 6 bases between them. This CDR3 is 13 amino acids long. The germline V gene has CDR1 MNHNS and CDR2 SASEGT. The chain's CDR3 is CASRSNSGNTIYF. For the CDR3, the DNA is TGTGCCAGCAGGTCAAACTCTGGAAACACCATATATTTT.

Points on this clonotype: The conserved closing phenylalanine or tryptophan is absent in this CDR3, likely reflecting a read error. The V call is TRBV5-1, the J call TRBJ2-5; 13 bases map to TRBD2. The CDR3 length is 14 residues. The germline V gene encodes CDR1 SGHRS and CDR2 YFSETQ. The CDR3 DNA follows: TGCGCCAGCAGCTTCGGACTAGCGGGGGAGAGCCAGTACTTG. Translated: CASSFGLAGESQYL.

The chain uses TRBV12-3 or TRBV12-4 and TRBJ2-4; TRBD2 agrees at 8 bases. The CDR3 loop spans 18 amino acids. V shed 0 bases, J shed 0 bases, and the junction held 7 bases outside the gene matches. CDR3 nucleotide sequence: TGTGCCAGCAGTTTAGCTCGTGCGGGGGGCCTAGCCAAAAACATTCAGTACTTC. As protein: CASSLARAGGLAKNIQYF.

The V call is TRBV13, the J call TRBJ2-5; no reliable D call. The CDR3 totals 14 residues. CDR1 and CDR2 from the germline V gene are PRHDT and FYEKMQ (reference sequence). V shed 5 bases and J shed 2 bases, with 12 bases lying between them. In nucleotides, the CDR3 is TGTGCCAGCAGCGAACCCGGAACGCAAGAGACCCAGTACTTC. Amino acids: CASSEPGTQETQYF.

The chain couples TRBV20-1 to TRBJ2-1; 9 nucleotides align to TRBD1. The CDR3 is made up of 13 amino acids. The ends lost 6 bases at V and 8 bases at J; junction bases unmatched: 8. Germline-derived CDR1 and CDR2 are DFQATT and SNEGSKA (reference sequence). CDR3 bases: TGCAGTGCCGGGACAGGGACGATCCATGAGCAGTTCTTC. Residues: CSAGTGTIHEQFF.

The chain couples TRBV6-6 to TRBJ1-5, with D maybe TRBD1 (6 bases). The CDR3 consists of 13 residues. The germline gives CDR1 MNHNY, CDR2 SVGAGI (reference sequence). V shed 7 bases and J shed 0 bases, with 7 bases lying between them. CDR3 sequence reads: CASTDSSNQPQHF. CDR3 bases: TGTGCCAGCACGGACAGTAGCAATCAGCCCCAGCATTTT.

The rearrangement uses TRBV7-9 and TRBJ1-1, with D perhaps TRBD1 (6 bases). Trimming shortened V by 5 bases and J by 2 bases, and 15 bases separated the two germline ends. CDR1 SEHNR and CDR2 FQNEAQ come from the germline V gene (reference sequence). The CDR3 length is 15 residues. In DNA, the CDR3 is TGTGCCAGCAGCCGTGGGGGGCCCGGAAACACTGAAGCTTTCTTT. Protein sequence: CASSRGGPGNTEAFF.

The rearrangement uses TRBV5-1 and TRBJ2-3; the match to TRBD2 covers 7 bases. From germline, CDR1 is SGHRS and CDR2 YFSETQ. The CDR3 runs 13 residues. V gave up 6 bases and J gave up 3 bases; unmatched junction bases: 4. The CDR3 protein is CASMLGGTDTQYF. DNA of the CDR3: TGCGCCAGCATGCTGGGGGGGACAGATACGCAGTATTTT.